The rows below give T cell receptor beta chains drawn from one sample of a study of liver allograft versus peripheral blood T cells. TCRdb independently ran MiXCR on the reads; one entry per CDR3 protein. The table records some 8,000 distinct CDR3 sequences, 17% of them present only once. The receptors shown here come from a human patient who had a liver transplant. The graft donor may account for some of the T cells. Each CDR3 is given with its conserved first and last residue. Each record gives: J gene, D gene, V gene, CDR3 length, clone size, CDR3 DNA, CDR3 protein. The D gene is left open where the match is weak. Part of the rows lack a size; the others show once, few, many or a class for expanded clones.

TRBJ1-2	NA	TRBV20-1	15	NA	TGCAGTGCTTCCCGAGTTGAGGGGGGATCAAGCGGCTACACCTTC	CSASRVEGGSSGYTF
TRBJ1-6	NA	TRBV7-2	13	medium-sized	TGTGCCAGCAGCTTAGCCGACATGCCACCCCTCCACTTT	CASSLADMPPLHF
TRBJ2-2	NA	TRBV27	13	many	TGTGCCAGCAGTTTATGGGACACCGGGGAGCTGTTTTTT	CASSLWDTGELFF
TRBJ1-2	NA	TRBV7-2	13	medium-sized	TGTGCCAGCAGCTCCACGCGGGGCTATGGCTACACCTTC	CASSSTRGYGYTF
TRBJ2-7	NA	TRBV6-5	11	many	TGTGCCAGCAGTTACTCGGCCGAGCAGTACTTC	CASSYSAEQYF
TRBJ1-2	TRBD1	TRBV7-9	13	few	TGTGCCAGCAGCCCCGGGACAGGGCAAGGCTACACCTTC	CASSPGTGQGYTF
TRBJ2-3	NA	TRBV7-2	13	NA	TGTGCCAGCAGCACAGGGTATGCAGATACGCAGTATTTT	CASSTGYADTQYF
TRBJ1-2	NA	TRBV6-2/TRBV6-3	15	NA	TGTGCCAGCAGTTACGTTTCGGGAGCTAACTATGGCTACACCTTC	CASSYVSGANYGYTF
TRBJ2-5	NA	TRBV19	14	few	TGTGCCAGTAGCGAACAGGGAACGGTGGAGACCCAGTACTTC	CASSEQGTVETQYF
TRBJ1-1	NA	TRBV30	11	many	TGTGCCGGAGTGCGGGGGATTGAAGCTTTCTTT	CAGVRGIEAFF
TRBJ2-7	NA	TRBV15	15	medium-sized	TGTGCCACCAGCAGAGACGCAAGGCTGACCCCGGAGCAGTACTTC	CATSRDARLTPEQYF
TRBJ2-7	NA	TRBV15	14	NA	TGTGCCACCAGGGCCGGGGGCGCGGACTACGAGCAGTACTTC	CATRAGGADYEQYF